The clone carrying this T cell receptor beta chain appeared many times. Amplified material comprised TCR beta CDR3 regions derived from RNA transcripts. After a first-round RT-PCR with HTBI primers, a second-round multiplex PCR was run. TCRdb recomputed calls from the multiplex PCR reads with MiXCR, one row per CDR3 protein. The sample lists approximately 210,000 distinct CDR3 sequences; 25% to 35% were seen once. The germline CDR1 and CDR2 sequences are MDHEN and SYDVKM. CDR3 length: 15 residues. V lost 5 bases, J lost 3 bases, and 17 bases lay in between. These data are taken from a study of Graves' ophthalmopathy and Graves' hyperthyroidism.

The specimen sequenced was peripheral blood. The TCR was taken from a man over 45 with Graves' ophthalmopathy. The genes are TRBV28 and TRBJ2-7, with a tentative D call TRBD2 (6 bases). The CDR3, as DNA: TGTGCCAGCAGTCCCGGAGGGTCCTTAGGCTACGAGCAGTACTTC. Translating it yields CASSPGGSLGYEQYF.